This TCR beta chain was sequenced for a study of early T cells in non-severe SARS-CoV-2 infection. The CDR3 consists of 13 residues. Trimming left V 5 bases short and J 4 bases short, with 11 bases between. The germline gives CDR1 SGHVS, CDR2 FNYEAQ. TCRdb ran MiXCR on the 5' RACE reads and lists one entry per CDR3 protein. The sample lists about 30,000 distinct CDR3 sequences; approximately 5.1% were seen once. This receptor was obtained from an adult who was a healthcare worker with PCR-confirmed SARS-CoV-2 infection or an uninfected control (not recorded which). The chain combines TRBV7-6 with TRBJ2-5; TRBD2 is a possible D gene (6 bases). The source material was whole blood. The CDR3 coding sequence is TGTGCCAGCAGCCCGGGGGAAGGAGAGACCCAGTACTTC. It yields the protein CASSPGEGETQYF.